Sequencing of this T cell receptor beta chain was carried out in a study of blood T cell repertoires in COVID-19 (dated by TCRdb to 2019 to 2021). The study in broad terms: Samples from collaborators originated in the United States, Italy and Spain and spanned both the acute and convalescent phases of COVID-19. A de-identified subject ID, COVID-19 status, age in years and sex were almost always included in the sample metadata. Deeply sampled blood TCRbeta repertoires from subjects exposed to, actively infected with, or recovered from COVID-19 were included in the dataset. The prospective study material was composed of cDNA or gDNA derived from T cells, B-cell-depleted T cells, or PBMCs. A freely available public database, intended as a resource for researchers studying the immune response to SARS-CoV-2, is where the repertoires were released. Where available, HLA class I and class II types were obtained from metadata supplied by the sample provider rather than from assay-based typing. The samples were drawn from the first 160 participants of the ongoing ImmuneRACE study and from over a thousand subjects provided by 6 global collaborators.

The CDR3 runs 15 amino acids, cysteine and phenylalanine included. The DNA shown is the 45-base CDR3, in frame from base 1. According to the germline V gene, CDR1 reads SGHDT and CDR2 reads YYEEEE. A single count supports this clone. Its antigen specificity is not known. Relative to the germline gene, one junction end is altered; a read error may explain this. Broader findings and caveats from the paper: The amount of clinical and demographic metadata varied by source and participant and was provided uncurated.

The immunoSEQ Assay, a bias-controlled multiplex PCR, was used to amplify TCRbeta CDR3 regions from genomic DNA. The paper's processing steps were these. The number of nucleated cells in each sample was estimated from the amplification of reference gene primers within the assay. Sequence reads were collapsed and filtered to measure the absolute abundance of every unique TCRbeta CDR3 rearrangement. For each sample, productive Simpson clonality was calculated by taking the square root of Simpson's diversity index across productive rearrangements. TCRdb obtained this table from immuneACCESS and retained in-frame rearrangements with V and J assigned. These tables miss some clones; where compared with another copy, unresolved V genes account for less than half of the shortfall, and the remainder is unexplained. V, J and clone size derive from that table, while D and trimming were established from the DNA sequence. In this sample the table shows about 150,000 clones, 60% to 80% of which occur a single time. About 8.7% of the sample goes to the ten largest clones.

The collaborating institutions used their own protocols to collect whole blood in K2EDTA tubes. For TCRbeta analysis, collaborator samples were shipped as frozen whole blood, as isolated PBMCs, or as DNA extracted from either sample type. The receptor's source is a middle-aged man with active or convalescent COVID-19. Sequencing was carried out using peripheral blood. The chain is assembled from TRBV5-6 and TRBJ2-3, and 10 bases in between align with TRBD2. In nucleotide form, the sequence is TGTGCCAGCAGTTTGGGACTAGCGAGAGGAGATACGCAGTATTTT. It codes for CASSLGLARGDTQYF.